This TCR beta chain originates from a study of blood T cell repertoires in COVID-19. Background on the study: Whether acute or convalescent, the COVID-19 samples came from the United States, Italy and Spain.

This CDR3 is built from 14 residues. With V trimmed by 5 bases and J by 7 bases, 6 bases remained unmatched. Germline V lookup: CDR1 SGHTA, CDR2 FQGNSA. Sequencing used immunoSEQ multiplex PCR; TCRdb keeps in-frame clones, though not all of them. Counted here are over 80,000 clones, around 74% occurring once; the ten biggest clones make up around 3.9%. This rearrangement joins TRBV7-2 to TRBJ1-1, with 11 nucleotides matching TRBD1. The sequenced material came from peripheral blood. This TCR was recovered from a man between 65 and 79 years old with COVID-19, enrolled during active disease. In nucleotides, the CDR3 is TGTGCCAGCAGCACAGGGGACAGGGGGTTTGAAGCTTTCTTT. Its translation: CASSTGDRGFEAFF.